The clone carrying this TCR beta chain came up a few times. In TCRdb, the 5' RACE reads were re-called with MiXCR into one record per CDR3 protein. Among a few hundred thousand distinct CDR3 sequences, roughly 24% were seen once, and the ten largest hold about 8.7%. This sample is part of a study of T-cell memory formation after mild COVID-19. Trimming cost V 5 bases and J 7 bases; bases outside gene matches: 9. CDR3 length: 14 amino acids. Germline V lookup: CDR1 DFQATT, CDR2 SNEGSKA (reference sequence). The specimen sequenced was PBMCs or a T cell subset sorted from them (not recorded which). The sequence was obtained from an adult woman who had mild COVID-19 (a few samples of this study predate the infection). Cell type and time point are not known. J is TRBJ1-3 and V is TRBV20-1, with 9 bases that match TRBD1. This CDR3 reads CSALPTGGRNTIYF. The CDR3 DNA sequence: TGCAGTGCTCTGCCGACAGGGGGTAGGAACACCATATATTTT.